This TCR beta chain was recovered during a study of T cells in Graves' hyperthyroidism and ophthalmopathy. Study-wide findings and caveats: Ophthalmopathy was model-predicted a median roughly 6.5 months pre-onset.

Exclusion followed for patients with uncontrolled infection, other autoimmune disease, pregnancy or lactation. PBMCs were collected from an approximately 10 ml volume of fresh peripheral blood. Turning to this clonotype: Its antigen is not known.

Amplification targeted TCR beta CDR3 regions from RNA transcripts. The HTBI set primed first-round TCR CDR3 RT-PCR. TCRdb ran MiXCR on the multiplex PCR reads and lists one entry per CDR3 protein. Of more than 450,000 distinct CDR3 sequences listed, 11% to 15% are singletons. The specimen sequenced was blood. The sequence was collected from a woman between 40 and 50 years old with Graves' hyperthyroidism.

This CDR3 is CASSNRATDTQYF. CDR3 bases: TGTGCCAGTAGTAACAGGGCGACAGATACGCAGTATTTT. The chain links TRBV19 to TRBJ2-3; TRBD1 might be the D (6 bases). The V gene's germline CDR1 is LNHDA and CDR2 SQIVND (reference sequence). The CDR3 length is 13 residues. The V gene lost 4 bases and the J gene lost 3 bases, with 8 bases spanning the gap.